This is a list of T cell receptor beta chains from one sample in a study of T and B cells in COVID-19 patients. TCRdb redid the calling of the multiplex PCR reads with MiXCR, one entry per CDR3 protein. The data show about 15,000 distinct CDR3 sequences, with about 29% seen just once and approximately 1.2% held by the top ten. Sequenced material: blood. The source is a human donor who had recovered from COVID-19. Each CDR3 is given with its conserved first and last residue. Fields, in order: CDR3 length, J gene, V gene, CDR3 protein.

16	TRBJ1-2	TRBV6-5	CASSPLEVSGDYGYTF
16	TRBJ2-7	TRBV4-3	CASSQDLGAANYEQYF
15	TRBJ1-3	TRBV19	CASSPQGVTGNTIYF
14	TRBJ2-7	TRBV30	CAWSGPAGRYEQYF
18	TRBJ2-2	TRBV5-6	CASSRRGERRRGNRELFF
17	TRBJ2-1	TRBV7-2	CASSWTSGMSSYNEQFF
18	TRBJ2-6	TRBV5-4	CASSSPRFEGYGANVLTF
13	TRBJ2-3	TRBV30	CARGGPSTDTQYF
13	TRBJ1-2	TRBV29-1	CSVGQGDNYGHTF
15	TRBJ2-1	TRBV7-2	CASSLGQLRGNEQFF
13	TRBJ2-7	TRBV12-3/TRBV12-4	CASSFGTTYEQYF
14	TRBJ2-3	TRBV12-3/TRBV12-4	CASSRDLGTDTQYF
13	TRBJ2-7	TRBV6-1	CASSQGQGYEQYF
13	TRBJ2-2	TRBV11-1	CASSLGGAGELFF
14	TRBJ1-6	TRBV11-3	CASSLEQGRSPLHF
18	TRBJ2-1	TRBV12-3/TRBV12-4	CASSLGGATSGGAREQFF
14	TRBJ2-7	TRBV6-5	CASTQGLAGSPQYF
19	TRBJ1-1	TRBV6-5	CASSYARTGTGIMNTEAFF
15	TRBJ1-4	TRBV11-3	CASSPRDATNEKLFF
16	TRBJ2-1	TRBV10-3	CAISYSQGGTVNEQFF
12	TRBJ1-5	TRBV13	CASSLSGGPQHF
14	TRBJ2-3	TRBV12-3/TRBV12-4	CASSLAVSTDTQYF
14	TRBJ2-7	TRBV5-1	CASSLDSRPYEQYF
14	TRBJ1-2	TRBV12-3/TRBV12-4	CASSLSGSNYGYTF
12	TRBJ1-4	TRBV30	CAWQRGLTKVFF